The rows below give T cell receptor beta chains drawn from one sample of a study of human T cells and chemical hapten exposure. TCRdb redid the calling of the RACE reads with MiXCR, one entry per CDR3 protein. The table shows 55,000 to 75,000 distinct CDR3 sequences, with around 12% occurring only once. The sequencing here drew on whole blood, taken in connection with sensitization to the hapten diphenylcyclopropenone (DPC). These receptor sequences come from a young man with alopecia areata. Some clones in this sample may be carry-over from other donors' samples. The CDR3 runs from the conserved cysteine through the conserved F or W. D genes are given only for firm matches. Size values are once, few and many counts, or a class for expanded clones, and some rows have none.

CASWSGRLAGGCTQYF,TGCGCCAGCTGGTCAGGCAGGCTAGCGGGGGGGTGTACGCAGTATTTT,TRBJ2-3,TRBD2,many,TRBV10-1
CASGAGASYEQYF,TGTGCCAGCGGCGCAGGCGCTTCCTACGAGCAGTACTTC,TRBJ2-7,NA,many,TRBV28
CASSEGRAYEQYF,TGTGCCAGCAGTGAAGGCAGGGCCTACGAGCAGTACTTC,TRBJ2-7,NA,NA,TRBV2
CASSLVGGGWSNQPQHF,TGTGCCAGCAGCTTAGTAGGGGGCGGATGGAGCAATCAGCCCCAGCATTTT,TRBJ1-5,TRBD1,many,TRBV7-6
CASIRGTGTGELFF,TGTGCCAGCATCCGGGGGACGGGAACCGGGGAGCTGTTTTTT,TRBJ2-2,NA,many,TRBV7-9
CASSFRSAGNTIYF,TGTGCCAGCAGTTTCCGATCGGCTGGAAACACCATATATTTT,TRBJ1-3,NA,many,TRBV28
CASALYQETQYF,TGTGCCAGCGCATTGTACCAAGAGACCCAGTACTTC,TRBJ2-5,NA,many,TRBV7-2
CASSYRFRMNTEAFF,TGTGCCAGCAGTTACCGGTTCAGGATGAACACTGAAGCTTTCTTT,TRBJ1-1,NA,few,TRBV6-5
CASSEAALGSFGYTF,TGTGCCAGCAGTGAAGCGGCACTTGGTTCTTTCGGCTACACCTTC,TRBJ1-2,NA,NA,TRBV6-1
CSVLAGGPADTQYF,TGCAGCGTCCTAGCGGGGGGGCCGGCAGATACGCAGTATTTT,TRBJ2-3,TRBD2,medium-sized,TRBV29-1
CASSLEGIGNTIYF,TGCGCCAGCAGCCTCGAAGGGATCGGAAACACCATATATTTT,TRBJ1-3,NA,many,TRBV5-1
CASSQERGFQETQYF,TGCGCCAGCAGCCAAGAGCGGGGGTTCCAAGAGACCCAGTACTTC,TRBJ2-5,TRBD2,few,TRBV4-3
CASSYGQGSYNEQFF,TGTGCCAGCAGCTACGGACAGGGTTCCTACAATGAGCAGTTCTTC,TRBJ2-1,TRBD1,many,TRBV3-1
CASSYAQGAEQFF,TGTGCCAGCAGTTACGCACAGGGGGCTGAGCAGTTCTTC,TRBJ2-1,TRBD1,few,TRBV6-5
CASSLYEGSSYNEQFF,TGTGCCAGCAGTTTATACGAGGGTAGCTCCTACAATGAGCAGTTCTTC,TRBJ2-1,NA,few,TRBV27
CASSPNQASNQPQHF,TGTGCCAGCTCACCTAACCAGGCTAGCAATCAGCCCCAGCATTTT,TRBJ1-5,NA,NA,TRBV18